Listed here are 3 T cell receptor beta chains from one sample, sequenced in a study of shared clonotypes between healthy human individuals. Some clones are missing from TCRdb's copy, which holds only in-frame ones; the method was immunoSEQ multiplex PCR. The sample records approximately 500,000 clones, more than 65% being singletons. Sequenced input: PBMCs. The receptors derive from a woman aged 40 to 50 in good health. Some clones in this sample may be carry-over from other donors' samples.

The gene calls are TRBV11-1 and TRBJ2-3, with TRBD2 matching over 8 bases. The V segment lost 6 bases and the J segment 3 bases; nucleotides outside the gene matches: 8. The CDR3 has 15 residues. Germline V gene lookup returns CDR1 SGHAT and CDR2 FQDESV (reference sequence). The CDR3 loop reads CASRSRSGRTDTQYF. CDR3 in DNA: TGTGCCAGCAGGTCACGGAGCGGGAGAACAGATACGCAGTATTTT.

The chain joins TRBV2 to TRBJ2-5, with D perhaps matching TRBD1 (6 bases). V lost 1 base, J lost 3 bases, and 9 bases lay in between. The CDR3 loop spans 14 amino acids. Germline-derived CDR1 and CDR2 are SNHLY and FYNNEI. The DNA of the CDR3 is TGTGCCAGCAGTGAAGTGACAGGAGAAGAGACCCAGTACTTC. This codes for CASSEVTGEETQYF.

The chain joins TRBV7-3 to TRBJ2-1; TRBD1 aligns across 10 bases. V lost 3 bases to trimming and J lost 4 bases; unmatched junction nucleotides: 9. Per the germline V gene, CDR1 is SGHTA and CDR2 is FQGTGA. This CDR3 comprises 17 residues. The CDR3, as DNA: TGTGCCAGCAGCTTGAACCCGGGACAGGGGATTTACAATGAGCAGTTCTTC. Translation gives CASSLNPGQGIYNEQFF.